This T cell receptor beta chain emerged from a study of blood T cell repertoires in COVID-19. Study context: COVID-19 samples collected from the United States, Italy and Spain covered acute and convalescent phases.

Generated by immunoSEQ multiplex PCR, the TCRdb table keeps only in-frame clones and is missing some. The repertoire holds fewer than 350,000 clones, with 85% as singletons. The CDR3 is 16 residues long. V lost 4 bases, J lost 6 bases, and 6 bases stayed unmatched. The germline CDR1 and CDR2 sequences are LGHNA and YNFKEQ. This chain connects TRBV4-2 to TRBJ2-2; 12 nucleotides agree with TRBD2. This TCR was recovered from a woman aged 45-65 years who had recovered from COVID-19. What was sequenced was PBMCs or T cells enriched from blood (not recorded which). The CDR3 loop reads CASSRETSGSAGELFF. CDR3 coding DNA: TGTGCCAGCAGCCGCGAGACTAGCGGGAGCGCCGGGGAGCTGTTTTTT.